The 2 T cell receptor beta chains listed next were all sequenced from one sample in a study of OX40 agonist ivuxolimab in advanced cancers. The method was immunoSEQ multiplex PCR; TCRdb's version includes in-frame clones alone and lacks a portion of them. The sample shows about 83,000 clones, approximately 79% of them seen only once. The specimen comprised CD4+ or CD8+ T cells sorted from blood, sampled in a trial of the OX40 agonist ivuxolimab. These TCRs come from an adult with an advanced solid tumor such as melanoma, head and neck, liver or kidney cancer.

This sequence joins TRBV9 and TRBJ1-3; the D is unclear. The CDR3 runs to 13 residues. Per the germline V gene, CDR1 is SGDLS and CDR2 is YYNGEE. V gave up 0 bases and J gave up 3 bases, with 4 bases separating them. CDR3 nucleotides: TGTGCCAGCAGCGTAGACTATGGAAACACCATATATTTT. Translated, it gives CASSVDYGNTIYF.

This chain connects TRBV5-1 to TRBJ1-2; possibly TRBD1 for D (5 bases). The CDR3 covers 14 residues. Germline loops: CDR1 SGHRS, CDR2 YFSETQ. Trimming removed 1 base at V and 6 bases at J, with 13 bases between. The CDR3 reads CASSLLPGMDGYTF. Written as DNA, the CDR3 is TGCGCCAGCAGCTTGCTACCAGGGATGGATGGCTACACCTTC.